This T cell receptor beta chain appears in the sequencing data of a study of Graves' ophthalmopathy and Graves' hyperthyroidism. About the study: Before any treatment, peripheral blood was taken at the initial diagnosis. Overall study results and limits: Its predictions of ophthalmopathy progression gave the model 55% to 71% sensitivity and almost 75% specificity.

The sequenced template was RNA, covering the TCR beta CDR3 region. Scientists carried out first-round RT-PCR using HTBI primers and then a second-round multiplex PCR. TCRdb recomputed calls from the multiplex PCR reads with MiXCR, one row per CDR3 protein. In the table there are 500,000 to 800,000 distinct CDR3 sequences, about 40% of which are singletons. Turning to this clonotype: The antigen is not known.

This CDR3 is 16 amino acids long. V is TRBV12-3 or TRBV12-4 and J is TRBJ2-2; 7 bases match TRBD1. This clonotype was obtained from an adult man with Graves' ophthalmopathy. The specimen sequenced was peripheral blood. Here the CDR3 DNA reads TGTGCTAGTGGTCTCCCCGACAGGGATCTTACCGGGGAGCTGTTTTTT. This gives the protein CASGLPDRDLTGELFF.